This T cell receptor (beta chain) was profiled in a study of yellow fever vaccine responses in identical twins. General study points: Twins' vaccine T cell response reportedly gave the appearance of partial convergence and partial personalization.

Each CDR3 protein gets one entry after TCRdb re-called the RT-PCR reads with MiXCR. The repertoire holds approximately 15,000 distinct CDR3 sequences, with about four fifths as singletons. CDR1 is KGHSH and CDR2 is LQKENI in the germline V gene. The CDR3 covers 15 residues. V shed 3 bases and J shed 0 bases, with 11 bases lying between them. On this clonotype itself: Its antigen is not known.

This TCR was recovered from a woman aged 18-29 years who received the yellow fever vaccine. The chain uses TRBV18 and TRBJ1-1; D remains ambiguous. This material consisted of T cells from blood (PBMCs), unsorted or a sorted subset (not recorded which), taken before or after yellow fever vaccination (not recorded which). The DNA for the CDR3 is TGTGCCAGCTCACCGACTGGCCGGATGAACACTGAAGCTTTCTTT. Protein product: CASSPTGRMNTEAFF.